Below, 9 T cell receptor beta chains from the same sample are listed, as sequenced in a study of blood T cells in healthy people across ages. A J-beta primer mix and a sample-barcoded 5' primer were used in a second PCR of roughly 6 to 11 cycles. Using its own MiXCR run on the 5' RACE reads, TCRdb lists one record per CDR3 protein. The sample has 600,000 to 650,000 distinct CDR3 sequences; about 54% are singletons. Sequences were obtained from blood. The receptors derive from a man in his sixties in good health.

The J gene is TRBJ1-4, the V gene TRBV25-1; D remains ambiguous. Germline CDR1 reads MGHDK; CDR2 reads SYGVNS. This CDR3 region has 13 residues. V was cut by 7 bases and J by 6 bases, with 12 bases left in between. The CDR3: CASIPEGDEKLFF. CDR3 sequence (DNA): TGTGCCAGCATCCCTGAGGGAGATGAAAAACTGTTTTTT.

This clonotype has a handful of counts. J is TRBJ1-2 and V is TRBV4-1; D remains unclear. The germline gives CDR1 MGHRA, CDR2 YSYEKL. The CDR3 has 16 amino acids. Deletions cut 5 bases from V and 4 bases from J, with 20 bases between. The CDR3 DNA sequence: TGCGCCAGCAGCTCCTCCTCGGTGGGGATGGGCTATGGCTACACCTTC. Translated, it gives CASSSSSVGMGYGYTF.

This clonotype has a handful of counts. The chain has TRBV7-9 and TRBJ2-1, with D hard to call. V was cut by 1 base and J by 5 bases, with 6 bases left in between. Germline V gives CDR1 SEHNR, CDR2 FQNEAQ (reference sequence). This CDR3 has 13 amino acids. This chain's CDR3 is CASSLDANNEQFF. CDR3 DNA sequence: TGTGCCAGCAGCTTAGATGCGAACAATGAGCAGTTCTTC.

CDR3 sequence reads: CASSYARATDTQYF. The CDR3 DNA is TGTGCCAGCAGTTATGCTCGGGCGACAGATACGCAGTATTTT. The chain links TRBV6-6 to TRBJ2-3; D is unclear. Germline V gene data show CDR1 as MNHNY and CDR2 as SVGAGI (reference sequence). V dropped 3 bases and J dropped 3 bases, with 10 bases sitting between them. The CDR3 consists of 14 residues.

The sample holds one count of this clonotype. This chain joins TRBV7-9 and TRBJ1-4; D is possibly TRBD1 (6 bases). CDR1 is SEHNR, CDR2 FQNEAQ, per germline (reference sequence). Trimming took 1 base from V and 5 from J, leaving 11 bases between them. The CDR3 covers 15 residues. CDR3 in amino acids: CASSLGGAMNEKLFF. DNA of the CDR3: TGTGCCAGCAGCTTAGGGGGGGCGATGAATGAAAAACTGTTTTTT.

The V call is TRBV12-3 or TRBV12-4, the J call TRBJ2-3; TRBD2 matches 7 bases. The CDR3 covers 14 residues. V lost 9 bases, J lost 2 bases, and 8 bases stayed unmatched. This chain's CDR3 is CASWAGENTDTQYF. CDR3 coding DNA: TGTGCCAGTTGGGCGGGGGAGAACACAGATACGCAGTATTTT.

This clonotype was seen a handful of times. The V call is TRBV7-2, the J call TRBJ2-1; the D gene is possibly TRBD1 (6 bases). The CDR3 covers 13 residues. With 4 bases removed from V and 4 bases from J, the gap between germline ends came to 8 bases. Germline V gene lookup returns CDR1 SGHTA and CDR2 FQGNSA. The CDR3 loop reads CASSSTGYNEQFF. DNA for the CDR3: TGTGCCAGCAGCTCGACAGGATACAATGAGCAGTTCTTC. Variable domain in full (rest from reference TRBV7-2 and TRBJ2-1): GAGVSQSPSNKVTEKGKDVELRCDPISGHTALYWYRQSLGQGLEFLIYFQGNSAPDKSGLPSDRFSAERTGGSVSTLTIQRTQQEDSAVYLCASSSTGYNEQFFGPGTRLTVL.

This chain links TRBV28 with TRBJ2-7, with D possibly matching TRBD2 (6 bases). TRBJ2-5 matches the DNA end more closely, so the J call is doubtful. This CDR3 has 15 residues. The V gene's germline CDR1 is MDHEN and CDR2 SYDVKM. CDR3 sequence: CASSQDVGGRETQYF. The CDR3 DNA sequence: TGTGCCAGCAGTCAAGATGTGGGGGGACGGGAGACCCAGTACTTC.

Written as DNA, the CDR3 is TGTGCCAGCAGCCAAGATTTCCGGCCGCCGGAGACCCAGTACTTC. Translation gives CASSQDFRPPETQYF. The chain employs TRBV3-1 and TRBJ2-4, with D unclear. The DNA end lines up better with TRBJ2-5; the J call may be wrong. Germline lookup yields CDR1 LGHDT and CDR2 YNNKEL (reference sequence). CDR3 size: 15 residues.